This T cell receptor beta chain comes out of a study of T cell responses to AZD1222 COVID-19 vaccine. The study, taken as a whole, reports: All repertoire sampling was performed exclusively after the peak T cell response.

The ends were cut back, 4 bases at V and 3 bases at J, with 16 bases in the middle. Germline lookup yields CDR1 SNHLY and CDR2 FYNNEI. This CDR3 is 16 amino acids long. Measured with immunoSEQ multiplex PCR; TCRdb has only the in-frame clones, and not every one. Among tens of thousands of clones listed, 70% to 90% were seen once. This clone came up many times. Its antigen is not identified. This clonotype was obtained from an adult who received the AZD1222 COVID-19 vaccine. V usage is TRBV2 and J usage is TRBJ1-5; a weak D match, TRBD1 (5 bases). The source material was peripheral blood, sampled 28 days after the second AZD1222 dose. CDR3 in DNA: TGTGCCAGCAGTGTAGGTTCGTCCAGGGACAATCAGCCCCAGCATTTT. Translating it yields CASSVGSSRDNQPQHF.